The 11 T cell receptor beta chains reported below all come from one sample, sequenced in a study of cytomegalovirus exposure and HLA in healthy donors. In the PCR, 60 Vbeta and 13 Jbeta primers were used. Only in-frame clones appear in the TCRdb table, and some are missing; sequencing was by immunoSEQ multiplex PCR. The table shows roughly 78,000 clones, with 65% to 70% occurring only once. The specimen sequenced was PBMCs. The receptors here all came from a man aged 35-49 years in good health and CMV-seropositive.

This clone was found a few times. CDR3 sequence reads: CASSLRESYEQYF. In nucleotides, the CDR3 is TGTGCCAGCAGCTTACGGGAATCCTACGAGCAGTACTTC. This rearrangement joins TRBV7-2 to TRBJ2-7; D might be TRBD2 (5 bases). This CDR3 comprises 13 residues. Trimming shortened V by 2 bases and J by 1 base, and 6 bases separated the two germline ends. In germline, CDR1 is SGHTA, CDR2 FQGNSA.

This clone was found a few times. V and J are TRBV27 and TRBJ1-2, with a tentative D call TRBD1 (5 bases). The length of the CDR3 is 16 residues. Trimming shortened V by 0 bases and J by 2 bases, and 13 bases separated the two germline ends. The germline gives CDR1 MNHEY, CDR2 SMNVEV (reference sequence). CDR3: CASSLSSRASNYGYTF. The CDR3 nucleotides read TGTGCCAGCAGTTTATCTAGCAGGGCCAGCAACTATGGCTACACCTTC.

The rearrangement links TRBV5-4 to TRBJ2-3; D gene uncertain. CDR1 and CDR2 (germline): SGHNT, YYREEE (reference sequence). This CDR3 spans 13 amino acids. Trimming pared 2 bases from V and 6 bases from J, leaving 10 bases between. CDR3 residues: CASSLVNGDTQYF. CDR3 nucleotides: TGTGCCAGCAGCTTAGTAAACGGGGATACGCAGTATTTT. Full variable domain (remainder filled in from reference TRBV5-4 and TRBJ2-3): ETGVTQSPTHLIKTRGQQVTLRCSSQSGHNTVSWYQQALGQGPQFIFQYYREEENGRGNFPPRFSGLQFPNYSSELNVNALELDDSALYLCASSLVNGDTQYFGPGTRLTVL.

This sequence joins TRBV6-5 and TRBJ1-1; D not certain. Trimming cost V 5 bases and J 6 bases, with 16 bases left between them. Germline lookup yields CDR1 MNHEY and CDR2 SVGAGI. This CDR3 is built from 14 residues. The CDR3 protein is CASSPIRVVSEAFF. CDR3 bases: TGTGCCAGCAGTCCGATCCGGGTGGTGTCTGAAGCTTTCTTT.

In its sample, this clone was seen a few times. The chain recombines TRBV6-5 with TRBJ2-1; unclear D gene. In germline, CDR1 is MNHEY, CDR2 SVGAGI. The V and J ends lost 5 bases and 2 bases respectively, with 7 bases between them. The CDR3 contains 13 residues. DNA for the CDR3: TGTGCCAGCAGTCGCTCGGCCTACAATGAGCAGTTCTTC. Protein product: CASSRSAYNEQFF.

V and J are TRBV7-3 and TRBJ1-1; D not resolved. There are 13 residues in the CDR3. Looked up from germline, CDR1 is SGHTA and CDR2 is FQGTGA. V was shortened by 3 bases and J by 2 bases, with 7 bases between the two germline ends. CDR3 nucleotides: TGTGCCAGCAGCTTGACACCTAACACTGAAGCTTTCTTT. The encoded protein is CASSLTPNTEAFF. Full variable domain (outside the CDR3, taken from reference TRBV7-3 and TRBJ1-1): GAGVSQTPSNKVTEKGKYVELRCDPISGHTALYWYRQSLGQGPEFLIYFQGTGAADDSGLPNDRFFAVRPEGSVSTLKIQRTERGDSAVYLCASSLTPNTEAFFGQGTRLTVV.

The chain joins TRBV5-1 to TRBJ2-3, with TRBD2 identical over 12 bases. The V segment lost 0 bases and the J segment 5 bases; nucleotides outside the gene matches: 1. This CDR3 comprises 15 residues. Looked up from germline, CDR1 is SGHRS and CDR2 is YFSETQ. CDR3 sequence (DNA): TGCGCCAGCAGCTTGGGGACTAGCGGGGTAGATACGCAGTATTTT. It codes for CASSLGTSGVDTQYF.

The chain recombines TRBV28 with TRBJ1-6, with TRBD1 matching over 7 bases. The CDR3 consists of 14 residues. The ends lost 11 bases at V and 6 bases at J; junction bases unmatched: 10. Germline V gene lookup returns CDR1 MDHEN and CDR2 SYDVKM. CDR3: CASWGTGANSPLHF. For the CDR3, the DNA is TGTGCCTCTTGGGGCACAGGGGCTAATTCACCCCTCCACTTT.

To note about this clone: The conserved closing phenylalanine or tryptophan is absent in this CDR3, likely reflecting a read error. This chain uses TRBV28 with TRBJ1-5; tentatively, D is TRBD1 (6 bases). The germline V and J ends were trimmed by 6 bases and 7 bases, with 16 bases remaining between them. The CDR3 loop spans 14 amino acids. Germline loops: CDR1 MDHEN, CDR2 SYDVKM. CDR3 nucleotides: TGTGCCAGCAGACCTACAGGGTGGAGGCAGCCCCAGCATCTT. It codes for CASRPTGWRQPQHL.

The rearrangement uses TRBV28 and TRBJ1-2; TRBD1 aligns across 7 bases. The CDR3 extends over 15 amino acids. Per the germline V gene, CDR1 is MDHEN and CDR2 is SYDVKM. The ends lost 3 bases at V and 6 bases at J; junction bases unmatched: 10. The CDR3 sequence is CASSLQPYRGDGYTF. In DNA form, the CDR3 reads TGTGCCAGCAGTTTGCAGCCTTACAGGGGAGATGGCTACACCTTC.

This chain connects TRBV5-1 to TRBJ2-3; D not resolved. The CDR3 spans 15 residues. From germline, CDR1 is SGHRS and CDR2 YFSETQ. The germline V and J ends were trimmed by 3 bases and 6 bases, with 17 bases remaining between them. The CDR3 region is CASSSDLPSRDTQYF. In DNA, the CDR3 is TGCGCCAGCAGCTCCGACTTGCCGTCCCGTGATACGCAGTATTTT.